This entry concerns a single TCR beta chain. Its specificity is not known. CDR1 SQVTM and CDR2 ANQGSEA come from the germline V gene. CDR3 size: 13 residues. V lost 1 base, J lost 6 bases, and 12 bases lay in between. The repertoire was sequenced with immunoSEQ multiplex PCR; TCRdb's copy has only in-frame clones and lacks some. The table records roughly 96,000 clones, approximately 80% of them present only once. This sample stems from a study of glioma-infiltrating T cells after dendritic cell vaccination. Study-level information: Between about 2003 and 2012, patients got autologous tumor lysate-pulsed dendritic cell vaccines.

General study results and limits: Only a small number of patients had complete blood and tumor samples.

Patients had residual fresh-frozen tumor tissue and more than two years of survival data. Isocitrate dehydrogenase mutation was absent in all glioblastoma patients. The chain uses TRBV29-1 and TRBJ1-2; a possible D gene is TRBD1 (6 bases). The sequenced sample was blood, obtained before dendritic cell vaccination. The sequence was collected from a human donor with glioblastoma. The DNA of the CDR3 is TGCAGCGTTGAAGTCGGGGGGCAAGATGGCTACACCTTC. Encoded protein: CSVEVGGQDGYTF.